The clone carrying this T cell receptor (beta chain) was counted between two and nine times. Antigen specificity is unknown. The data were taken from a study of T cell repertoires in cytomegalovirus infection. The wider study: It was the public TCR beta signatures that indicated both CMV infection and matching HLA type. Study findings and constraints: Cumulative public TCR beta family frequency identified CMV carriers with the relevant HLA.

CDR1 KGHSH and CDR2 LQKENI come from the germline V gene. This CDR3 comprises 12 residues. The V and J ends lost 2 bases and 9 bases respectively, with 10 bases between them. Each CDR3 protein gets one entry after TCRdb re-called the reads with MiXCR. The sample carries about 260,000 distinct CDR3 sequences, 9.1% recorded once. The rearrangement joins TRBV18 to TRBJ1-1, with no clear D. The sequenced material came from PBMCs. This receptor was identified in a human donor in good health (CMV status not recorded). Some clones in this sample may be carry-over from other donors' samples. The CDR3 region is CASSPDPPKAFF. CDR3 nucleotide sequence: TGTGCCAGCTCACCAGACCCACCCAAAGCTTTCTTT.